The clone carrying this T cell receptor (delta chain) showed up just a few times. TCRdb used CATT to re-call clones from the reads. The table shows 7,000 to 9,500 delta-chain clones, with around 21% occurring only once. The record originates from a study of gamma-delta chains in newborns, infants, children. For the study at large: Microbial exposure reportedly drives polyclonal innate γδ T cell expansion after birth.

Sequencing input: blood. The receptor's source is a child who was a newborn, infant or young child, either healthy, febrile or measles-vaccinated (not recorded which).

The CDR3 DNA reads as TGTGCCTGTGACACCGTGGGAGACCCAAGCCAAGGGCTCATCTTT. It is translated as CACDTVGDPSQGLIF. This rearrangement joins TRDV2 to TRDJ1; D is unclear. Per germline, CDR1 GEAIGNYY and CDR2 EKD. Trimming took off 0 bases at V and 11 bases at J, with 21 bases between the two ends. The CDR3 covers 15 residues.